Sequencing of this T cell receptor (beta chain) was carried out in a study of blood T cells in healthy people across ages. The J segment lost 2 bases and the V segment lost 6 bases, leaving 9 bases of the junction unmatched. This CDR3 is 16 amino acids long. Germline V lookup: CDR1 SNHLY, CDR2 FYNNEI. Next came a second PCR, run for roughly 6 to 11 cycles, which used a sample-barcoded 5' primer along with a J-beta primer mix. MiXCR was run by TCRdb on the 5' RACE reads, yielding one entry per CDR3 protein. Seen here are hundreds of thousands of distinct CDR3 sequences, 56% observed once, and the top ten hold roughly 25%. About 9.9 milliliters of peripheral blood were drawn from each donor. Per-sample PBMC isolation yielded at least 7 million cells.

The sequencing sample was made of blood. This TCR came from a man in his forties in good health. This chain uses TRBV2 with TRBJ2-1; 8 nucleotides match TRBD2. CDR3 in DNA: TGTGCCAGCAGCATCCTTAGCGGGATGACCTACAATGAGCAGTTCTTC. Translation: CASSILSGMTYNEQFF.